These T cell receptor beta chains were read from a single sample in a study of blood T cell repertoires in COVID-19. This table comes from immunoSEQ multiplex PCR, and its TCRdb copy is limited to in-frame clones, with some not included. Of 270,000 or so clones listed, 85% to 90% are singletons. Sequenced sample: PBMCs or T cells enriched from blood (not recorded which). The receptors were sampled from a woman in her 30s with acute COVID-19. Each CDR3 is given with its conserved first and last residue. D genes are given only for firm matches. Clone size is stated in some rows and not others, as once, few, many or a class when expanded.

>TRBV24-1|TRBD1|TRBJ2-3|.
CATSDLGLTGAPTDTQYF
TGTGCCACCAGTGATTTAGGGCTGACAGGGGCCCCCACAGATACGCAGTATTTT
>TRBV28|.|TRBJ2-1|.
CASSAASAYNEQFF
TGTGCCAGCAGTGCGGCTAGCGCCTACAATGAGCAGTTCTTC
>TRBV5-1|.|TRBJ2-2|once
CASSLGENTGELFF
TGCGCCAGCAGCTTGGGAGAGAACACCGGGGAGCTGTTTTTT
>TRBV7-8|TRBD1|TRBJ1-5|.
CASSLVSGGEQPQHF
TGTGCCAGCAGCTTAGTTTCAGGGGGTGAACAGCCCCAGCATTTT
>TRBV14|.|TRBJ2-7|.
CASSQSGVTEQYF
TGTGCCAGCAGCCAATCAGGGGTGACCGAGCAGTACTTC
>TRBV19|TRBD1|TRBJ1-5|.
CASSSPGGGQPQHF
TGTGCCAGTAGTTCTCCAGGGGGCGGTCAGCCCCAGCATTTT
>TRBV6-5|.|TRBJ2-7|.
CASKTQGGSYEQYF
TGTGCCAGCAAGACACAGGGAGGGAGTTACGAGCAGTACTTC
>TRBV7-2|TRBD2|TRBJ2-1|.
CASRRLAGNNEQFF
TGTGCCAGCAGGAGATTAGCGGGGAACAATGAGCAGTTCTTC
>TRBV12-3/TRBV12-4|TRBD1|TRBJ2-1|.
CASSHTGVNEQFF
TGTGCCAGCAGCCATACAGGGGTGAATGAGCAGTTCTTC
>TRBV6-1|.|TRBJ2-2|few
CASSETTGPGELFF
TGTGCCAGCAGTGAAACCACTGGTCCCGGGGAGCTGTTTTTT
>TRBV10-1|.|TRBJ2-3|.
CASSGGLGTDTQYF
TGCGCCAGCAGTGGCGGTCTCGGCACAGATACGCAGTATTTT
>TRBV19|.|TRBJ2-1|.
CASSIDGGGPPEQFF
TGTGCCAGTAGTATAGATGGCGGGGGCCCGCCTGAGCAGTTCTTC
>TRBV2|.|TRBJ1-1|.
CASSEGPGGAFF
TGTGCCAGCAGTGAGGGGCCCGGTGGGGCTTTCTTT
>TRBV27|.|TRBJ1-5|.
CASSYRRNQPQHF
TGTGCCAGCAGTTACAGACGCAATCAGCCCCAGCATTTT
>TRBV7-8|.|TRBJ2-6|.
CASSSGVTYSGANVLTF
TGTGCCAGCAGCTCAGGGGTCACTTACTCTGGGGCCAACGTCCTGACTTTC
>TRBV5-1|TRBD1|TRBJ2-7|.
CASSPQGAPTLEQYF
TGCGCCAGCAGCCCACAGGGGGCCCCCACACTCGAGCAGTACTTC
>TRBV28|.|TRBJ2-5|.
CASSLFTVETQYF
TGTGCCAGCAGTTTATTTACTGTCGAGACCCAGTACTTC
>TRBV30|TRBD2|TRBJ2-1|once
CAWTNPGGDEQFF
TGTGCCTGGACCAACCCCGGGGGGGATGAGCAGTTCTTC
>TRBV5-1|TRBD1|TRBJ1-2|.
CASSLEGTGGRYGYTF
TGCGCCAGCAGCTTGGAAGGGACAGGTGGAAGGTATGGCTACACCTTC
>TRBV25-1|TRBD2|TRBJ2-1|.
CASSGPPGTSAYNEQFF
TGTGCCAGCAGTGGACCCCCCGGGACTAGCGCCTACAATGAGCAGTTCTTC
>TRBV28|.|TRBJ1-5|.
CASSLRRGPPSQPQHF
TGTGCCAGCAGTTTACGGAGGGGACCCCCCAGTCAGCCCCAGCATTTT
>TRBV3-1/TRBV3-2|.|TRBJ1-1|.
CASTQLLRGKGNTEAFF
TGTGCCAGCACCCAACTACTTCGGGGGAAAGGGAACACTGAAGCTTTCTTT
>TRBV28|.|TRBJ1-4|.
CASSFDRINEKLFF
TGTGCCAGCAGTTTCGACAGGATTAATGAAAAACTGTTTTTT
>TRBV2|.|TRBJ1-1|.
CASNRPVAEAFF
TGTGCCAGCAACAGGCCGGTTGCTGAAGCTTTCTTT
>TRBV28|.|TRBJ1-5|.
CASSLPQGNQPQHF
TGTGCCAGCAGTTTGCCGCAGGGGAATCAGCCCCAGCATTTT
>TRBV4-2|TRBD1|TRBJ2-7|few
CASSQVSQGDYEQYF
TGTGCCAGCAGCCAAGTAAGCCAGGGGGACTACGAGCAGTACTTC
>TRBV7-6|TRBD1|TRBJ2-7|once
CASSLGQGAPHYEQYF
TGTGCCAGCAGCTTAGGACAGGGGGCTCCCCATTACGAGCAGTACTTC
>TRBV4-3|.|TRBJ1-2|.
CASSQDTGRANYGYTF
TGCGCCAGCAGCCAAGATACCGGGAGGGCTAACTATGGCTACACCTTC
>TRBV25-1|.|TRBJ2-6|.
CASSEERGTGANVLTF
TGTGCCAGCAGTGAGGAACGGGGGACTGGGGCCAACGTCCTGACTTTC
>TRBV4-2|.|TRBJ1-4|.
CASSFGVGGEKLFF
TGTGCCAGCAGCTTCGGCGTGGGGGGTGAAAAACTGTTTTTT
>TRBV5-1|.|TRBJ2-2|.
CASSLMDSAGELFF
TGCGCCAGCAGCTTGATGGACTCGGCGGGGGAGCTGTTTTTT
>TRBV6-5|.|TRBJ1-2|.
CASTRETFGYTF
TGTGCCAGCACCCGGGAAACTTTTGGCTACACCTTC
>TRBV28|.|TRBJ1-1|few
CASRLGQVGTEAFF
TGTGCCAGCAGGCTCGGACAAGTCGGCACTGAAGCTTTCTTT